This T cell receptor (beta chain) came from a study of early T cells in non-severe SARS-CoV-2 infection. On the study more broadly: Sequenced material consisted of bulk RNA (from unsorted whole blood), and chains were unpaired. Study conclusions and caveats: Using VDJdb, the matching emphasized anti-spike CD8 responses while missing private and CD4 specificities.

Individual cDNA molecules received unique molecular identifiers during library preparation. TCRdb passed the 5' RACE reads through MiXCR, listing each CDR3 protein once. Of 30,000 to 35,000 distinct CDR3 sequences listed, about 5.7% are singletons. This clonotype was seen repeatedly, ten times or more. Its target is unknown. The CDR3 loop spans 15 amino acids. Germline V gene sequence: CDR1 ENHRY, CDR2 SYGVKD. With 1 base removed from V and 2 bases from J, the gap between germline ends came to 10 bases. The sample comprised whole blood. The gene calls are TRBV10-3 and TRBJ2-3, with D unresolved. This receptor was obtained from an adult who was a healthcare worker with PCR-confirmed SARS-CoV-2 infection or an uninfected control (not recorded which). The CDR3 DNA sequence: TGTGCCATCAGTGAGTTGGACCTACCCACAGATACGCAGTATTTT. Translating gives CAISELDLPTDTQYF.